This T cell receptor (beta chain) is from a study of T cells after yellow fever vaccination. Study overall: Any fraction with a low cell number was prepared using SMART-Seq v4 Ultra Low Input. Whole-study results and caveats: Weaker overall was a secondary response that nonetheless peaked faster, on day 5 versus 15.

TCRdb re-derived calls from the 5' RACE reads in MiXCR, one entry per CDR3 protein. The sample yields some 670,000 distinct CDR3 sequences, around 12% seen once. This clonotype has more than one count but fewer than ten. What it binds is unknown. The junction does not match germline at one end; this may be a read error. The CDR3 spans 15 residues. Looked up from germline, CDR1 is SSHAT and CDR2 is FNYEAQ (reference sequence). The chain employs TRBV7-7 and TRBJ2-5, with TRBD2 identical over 11 bases. The input for sequencing was PBMCs, taken on the day of the yellow fever booster vaccination. The receptor comes from a man aged 30-40 years who received the YFV17D yellow fever vaccine. The CDR3: CASSPTSGSWETQYF. CDR3 nucleotides: TGTGCTAGCAGCCCTACTAGCGGGAGTTGGGAGACCCAGTACTTC.